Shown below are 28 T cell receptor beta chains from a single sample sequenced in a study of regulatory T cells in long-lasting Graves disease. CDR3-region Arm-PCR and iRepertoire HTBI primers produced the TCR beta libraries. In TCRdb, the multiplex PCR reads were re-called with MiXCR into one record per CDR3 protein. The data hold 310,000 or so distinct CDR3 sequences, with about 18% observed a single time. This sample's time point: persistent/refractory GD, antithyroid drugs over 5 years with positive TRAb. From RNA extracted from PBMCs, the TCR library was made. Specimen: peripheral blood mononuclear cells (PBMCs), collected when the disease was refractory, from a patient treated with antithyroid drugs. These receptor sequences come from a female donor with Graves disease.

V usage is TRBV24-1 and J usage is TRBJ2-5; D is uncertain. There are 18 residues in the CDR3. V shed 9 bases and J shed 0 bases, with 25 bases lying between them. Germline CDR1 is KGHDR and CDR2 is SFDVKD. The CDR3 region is CATSGTRSLPGNQETQYF. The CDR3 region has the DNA TGTGCCACCTCCGGAACCCGATCCCTACCGGGCAACCAAGAGACCCAGTACTTC.

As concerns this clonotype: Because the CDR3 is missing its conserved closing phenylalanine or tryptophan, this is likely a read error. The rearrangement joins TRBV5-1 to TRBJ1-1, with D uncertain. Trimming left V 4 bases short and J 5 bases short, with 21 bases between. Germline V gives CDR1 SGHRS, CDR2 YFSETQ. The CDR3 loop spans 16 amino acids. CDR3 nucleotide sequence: TGCGCCAGCAGCCCGCGCGTCTACTCACCCTCAACTGAAGCTTTCCTT. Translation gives CASSPRVYSPSTEAFL.

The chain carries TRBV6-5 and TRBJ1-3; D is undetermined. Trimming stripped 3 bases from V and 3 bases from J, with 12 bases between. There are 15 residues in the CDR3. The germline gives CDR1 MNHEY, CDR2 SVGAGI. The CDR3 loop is CASSYSRALGNTIYF. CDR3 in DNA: TGTGCCAGCAGTTATTCCCGGGCTCTTGGAAACACCATATATTTT.

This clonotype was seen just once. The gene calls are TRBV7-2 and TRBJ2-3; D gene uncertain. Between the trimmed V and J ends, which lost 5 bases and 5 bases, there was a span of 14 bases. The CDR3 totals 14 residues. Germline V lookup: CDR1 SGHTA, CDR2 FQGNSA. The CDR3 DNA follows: TGTGCCAGCAGCCTCCTCGGACGAGTAGATACGCAGTATTTT. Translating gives CASSLLGRVDTQYF.

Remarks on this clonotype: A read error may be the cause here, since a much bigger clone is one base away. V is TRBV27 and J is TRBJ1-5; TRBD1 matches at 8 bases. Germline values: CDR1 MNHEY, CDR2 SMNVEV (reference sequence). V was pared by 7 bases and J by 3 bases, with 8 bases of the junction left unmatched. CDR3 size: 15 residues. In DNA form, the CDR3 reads TGTGCCAGCACTCCGGCAGGGGGCCCCAATCAGCCCCAGCATTTT. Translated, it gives CASTPAGGPNQPQHF.

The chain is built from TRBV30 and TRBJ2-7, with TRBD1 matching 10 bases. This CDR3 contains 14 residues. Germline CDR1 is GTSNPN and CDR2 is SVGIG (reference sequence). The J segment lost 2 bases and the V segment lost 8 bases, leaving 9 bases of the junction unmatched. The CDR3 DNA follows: TGTGCCATAACGGACAGGGGGTTTACCTACGAGCAGTACTTC. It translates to CAITDRGFTYEQYF.

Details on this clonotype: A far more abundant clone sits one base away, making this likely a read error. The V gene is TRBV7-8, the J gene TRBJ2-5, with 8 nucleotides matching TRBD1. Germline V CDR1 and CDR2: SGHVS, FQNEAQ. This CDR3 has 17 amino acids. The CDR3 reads CASSTSPGTGFQETRYF. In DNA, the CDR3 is TGTGCCAGCAGTACCAGTCCCGGGACAGGATTTCAAGAGACCCGGTACTTC. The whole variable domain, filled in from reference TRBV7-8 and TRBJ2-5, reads GAGVSQSPRYKVAKRGQDVALRCDPISGHVSLFWYQQALGQGPEFLTYFQNEAQLDKSGLPSDRFFAERPEGSVSTLKIQRTQQEDSAVYLCASSTSPGTGFQETRYFGPGTRLLVL.

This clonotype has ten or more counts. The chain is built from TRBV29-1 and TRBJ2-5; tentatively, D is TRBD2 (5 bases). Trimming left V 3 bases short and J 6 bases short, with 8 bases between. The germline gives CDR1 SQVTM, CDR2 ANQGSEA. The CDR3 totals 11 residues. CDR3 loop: CSVERRKTQYF. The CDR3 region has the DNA TGCAGCGTTGAGCGGAGGAAGACCCAGTACTTC.

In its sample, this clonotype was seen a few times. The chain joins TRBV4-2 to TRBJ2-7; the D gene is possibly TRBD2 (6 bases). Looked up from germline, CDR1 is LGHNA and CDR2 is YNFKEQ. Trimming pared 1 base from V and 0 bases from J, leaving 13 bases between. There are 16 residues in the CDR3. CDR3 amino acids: CASSQVTSGSSYEQYF. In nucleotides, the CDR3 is TGTGCCAGCAGCCAAGTAACGTCCGGGAGCTCCTACGAGCAGTACTTC.

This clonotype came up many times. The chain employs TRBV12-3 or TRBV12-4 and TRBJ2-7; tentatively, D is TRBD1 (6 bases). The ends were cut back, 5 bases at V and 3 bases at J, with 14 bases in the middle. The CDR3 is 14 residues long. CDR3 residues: CASSGYRDNYEQYF. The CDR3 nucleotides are TGTGCCAGCAGTGGCTACCGGGACAACTACGAGCAGTACTTC.

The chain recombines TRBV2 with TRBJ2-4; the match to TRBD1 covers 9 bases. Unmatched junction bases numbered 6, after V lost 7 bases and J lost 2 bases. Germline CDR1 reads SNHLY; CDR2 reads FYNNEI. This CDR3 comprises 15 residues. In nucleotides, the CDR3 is TGTGCCAGCATCGGGGACAGGGTTACCAAAAACATTCAGTACTTC. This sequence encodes CASIGDRVTKNIQYF.

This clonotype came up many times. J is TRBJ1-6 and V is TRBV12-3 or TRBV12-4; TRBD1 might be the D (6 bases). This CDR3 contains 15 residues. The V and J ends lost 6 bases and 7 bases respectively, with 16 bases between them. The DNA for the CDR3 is TGTGCCAGCAGCCCCACCGGGCAGGGGAATTCACCCCTCCACTTT. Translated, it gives CASSPTGQGNSPLHF.

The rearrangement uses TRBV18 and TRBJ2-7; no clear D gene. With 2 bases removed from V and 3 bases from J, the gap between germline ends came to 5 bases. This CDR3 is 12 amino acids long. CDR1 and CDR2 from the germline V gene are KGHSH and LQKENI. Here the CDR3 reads CASSPNNYEQYF. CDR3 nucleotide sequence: TGTGCCAGCTCACCAAACAACTACGAGCAGTACTTC.

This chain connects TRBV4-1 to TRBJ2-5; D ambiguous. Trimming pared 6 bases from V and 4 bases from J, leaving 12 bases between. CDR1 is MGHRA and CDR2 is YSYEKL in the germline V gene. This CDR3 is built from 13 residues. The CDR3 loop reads CASSRLIRETQYF. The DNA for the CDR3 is TGCGCCAGCAGTCGACTTATACGAGAGACCCAGTACTTC.

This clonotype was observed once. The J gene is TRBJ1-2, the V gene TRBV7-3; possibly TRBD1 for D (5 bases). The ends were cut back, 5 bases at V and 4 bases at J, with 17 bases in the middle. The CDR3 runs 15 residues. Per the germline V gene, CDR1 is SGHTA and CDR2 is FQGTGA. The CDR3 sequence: CASSPGTPGGYGYTF. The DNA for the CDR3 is TGTGCCAGCAGCCCGGGGACTCCCGGAGGCTATGGCTACACCTTC.

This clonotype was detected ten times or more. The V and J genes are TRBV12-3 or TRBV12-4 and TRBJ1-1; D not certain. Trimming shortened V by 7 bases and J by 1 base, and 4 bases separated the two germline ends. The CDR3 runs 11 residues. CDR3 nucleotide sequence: TGTGCCAGCACCGAGAACACTGAAGCTTTCTTT. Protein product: CASTENTEAFF.

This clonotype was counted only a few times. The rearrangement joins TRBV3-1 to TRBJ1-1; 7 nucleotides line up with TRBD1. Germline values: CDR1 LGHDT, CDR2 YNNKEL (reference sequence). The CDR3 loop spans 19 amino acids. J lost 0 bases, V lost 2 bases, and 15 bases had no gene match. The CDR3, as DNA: TGTGCCAGCAGCCAAATAAGGTGGTCAGGGGGGGCTTTGAACACTGAAGCTTTCTTT. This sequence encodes CASSQIRWSGGALNTEAFF.

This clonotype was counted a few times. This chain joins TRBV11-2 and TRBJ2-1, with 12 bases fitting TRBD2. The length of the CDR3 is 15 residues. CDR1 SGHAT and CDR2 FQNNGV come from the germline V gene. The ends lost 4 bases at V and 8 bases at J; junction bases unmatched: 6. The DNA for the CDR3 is TGTGCCAGCAGCTCGACTAGCGGGAGTATTTATGAGCAGTTCTTC. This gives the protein CASSSTSGSIYEQFF.

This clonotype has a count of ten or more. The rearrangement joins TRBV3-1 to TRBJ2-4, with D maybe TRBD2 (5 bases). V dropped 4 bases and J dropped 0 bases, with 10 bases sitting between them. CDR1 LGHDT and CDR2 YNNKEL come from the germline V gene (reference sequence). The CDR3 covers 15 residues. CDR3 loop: CASSPSGVAKNIQYF. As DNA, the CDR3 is TGTGCCAGCAGCCCCTCCGGGGTAGCCAAAAACATTCAGTACTTC.

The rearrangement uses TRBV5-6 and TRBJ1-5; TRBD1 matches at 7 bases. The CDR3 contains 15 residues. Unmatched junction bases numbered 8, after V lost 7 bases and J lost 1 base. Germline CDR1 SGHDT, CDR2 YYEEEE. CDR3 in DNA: TGTGCCAGCGGCAAACAGGGGTTGAGCAATCAGCCCCAGCATTTT. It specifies CASGKQGLSNQPQHF.

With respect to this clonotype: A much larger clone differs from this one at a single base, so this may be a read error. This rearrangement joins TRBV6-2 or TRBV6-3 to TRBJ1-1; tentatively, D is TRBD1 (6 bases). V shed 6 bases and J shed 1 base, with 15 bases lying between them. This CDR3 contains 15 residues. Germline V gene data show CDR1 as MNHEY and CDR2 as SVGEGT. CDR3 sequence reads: CASRTGQSPNTEAFF. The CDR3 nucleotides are TGTGCCAGCAGGACAGGACAGAGCCCGAACACTGAAGCTTTCTTT.

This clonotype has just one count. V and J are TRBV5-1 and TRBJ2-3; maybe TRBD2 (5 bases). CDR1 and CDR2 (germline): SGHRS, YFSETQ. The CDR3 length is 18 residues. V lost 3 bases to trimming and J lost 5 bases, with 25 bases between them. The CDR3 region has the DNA TGCGCCAGCAGCTCTCGGGATAGCGTGACCCCTACGTTAGATACGCAGTATTTT. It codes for CASSSRDSVTPTLDTQYF.

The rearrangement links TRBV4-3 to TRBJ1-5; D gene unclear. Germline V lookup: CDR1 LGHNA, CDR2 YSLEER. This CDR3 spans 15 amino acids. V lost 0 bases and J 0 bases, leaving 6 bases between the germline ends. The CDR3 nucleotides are TGCGCCAGCAGCCAAGATTGGCATAGCAATCAGCCCCAGCATTTT. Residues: CASSQDWHSNQPQHF.

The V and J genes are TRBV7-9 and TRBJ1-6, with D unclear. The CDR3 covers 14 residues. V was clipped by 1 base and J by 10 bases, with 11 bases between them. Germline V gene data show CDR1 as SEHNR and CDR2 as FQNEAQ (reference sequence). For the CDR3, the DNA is TGTGCCAGCAGCTTAGGTCCAGCAAGGTCACCCCTCCACTTT. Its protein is CASSLGPARSPLHF.

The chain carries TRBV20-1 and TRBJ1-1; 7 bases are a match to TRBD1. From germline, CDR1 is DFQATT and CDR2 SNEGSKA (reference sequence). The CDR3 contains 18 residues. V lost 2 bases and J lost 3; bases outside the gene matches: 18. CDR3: CSARRVRSQTGSDTEAFF. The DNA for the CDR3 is TGCAGTGCTAGAAGGGTGCGGTCCCAGACAGGGTCGGACACTGAAGCTTTCTTT.

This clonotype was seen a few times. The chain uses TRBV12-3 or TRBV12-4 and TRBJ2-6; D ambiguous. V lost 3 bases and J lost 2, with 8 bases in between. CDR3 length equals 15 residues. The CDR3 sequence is CASSFYFAGANVLTF. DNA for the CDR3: TGTGCCAGCAGTTTTTACTTCGCTGGGGCCAACGTCCTGACTTTC.

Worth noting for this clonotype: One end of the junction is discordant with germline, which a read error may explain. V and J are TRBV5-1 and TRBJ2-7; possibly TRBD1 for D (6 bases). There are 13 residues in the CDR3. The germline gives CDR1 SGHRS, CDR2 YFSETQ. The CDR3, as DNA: TGCGCCAGCAGCTTGGAAGGGGGAAGCGAGCAGTGCTTC. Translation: CASSLEGGSEQCF.

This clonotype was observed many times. Here the CDR3 DNA reads TGTGCCATCAGGGCCGGACAGGGGAAATCGGAGACCCAGTACTTC. It translates to CAIRAGQGKSETQYF. The V and J genes are TRBV10-3 and TRBJ2-5; 9 nucleotides align to TRBD1. CDR1 is ENHRY and CDR2 is SYGVKD in the germline V gene. With V trimmed by 6 bases and J by 5 bases, 10 bases remained unmatched. The CDR3 sequence is 15 residues long.